Given below is one T cell receptor beta chain in context. This sample was taken from a study of T cell repertoires in ileal Crohn's disease. The table came from immunoSEQ multiplex PCR; TCRdb's copy has only in-frame clones and leaves some out. The sample holds 6,500 to 10,000 clones, roughly four fifths seen once. The sequenced material came from ileal tissue. The receptor was isolated from an adult with Crohn's disease.

Here the CDR3 reads CASSYDSSTNEKLFF. CDR3 in DNA: TGTGCCAGCAGTTACGACAGTTCAACTAATGAAAAACTGTTTTTT. The chain combines TRBV6-5 with TRBJ1-4; D may be TRBD1 (5 bases). Germline V gene lookup returns CDR1 MNHEY and CDR2 SVGAGI. The ends were cut back, 2 bases at V and 0 bases at J, with 7 bases in the middle. The CDR3 has 15 residues.